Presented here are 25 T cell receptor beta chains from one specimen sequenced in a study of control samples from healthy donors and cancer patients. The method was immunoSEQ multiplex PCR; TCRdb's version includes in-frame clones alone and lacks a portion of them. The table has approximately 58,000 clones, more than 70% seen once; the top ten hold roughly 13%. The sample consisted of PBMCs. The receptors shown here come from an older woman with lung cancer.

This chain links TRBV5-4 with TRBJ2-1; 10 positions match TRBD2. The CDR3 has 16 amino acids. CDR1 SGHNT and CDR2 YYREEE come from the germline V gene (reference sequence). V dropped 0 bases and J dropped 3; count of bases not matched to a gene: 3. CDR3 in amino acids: CASSLELAGVYNEQFF. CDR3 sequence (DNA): TGTGCCAGCAGCTTGGAGCTAGCGGGAGTCTACAATGAGCAGTTCTTC.

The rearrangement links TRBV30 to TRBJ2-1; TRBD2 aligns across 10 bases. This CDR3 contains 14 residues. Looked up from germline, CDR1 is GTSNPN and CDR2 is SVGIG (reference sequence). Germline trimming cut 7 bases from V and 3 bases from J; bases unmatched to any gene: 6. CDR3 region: CAFSGTSVYNEQFF. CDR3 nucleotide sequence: TGTGCCTTCTCAGGGACTAGCGTCTACAATGAGCAGTTCTTC.

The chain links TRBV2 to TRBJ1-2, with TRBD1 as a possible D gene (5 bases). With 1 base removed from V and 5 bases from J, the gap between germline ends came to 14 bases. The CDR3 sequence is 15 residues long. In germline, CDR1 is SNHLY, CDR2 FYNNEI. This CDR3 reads CASSEERGALYGYTF. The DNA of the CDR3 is TGTGCCAGCAGTGAAGAAAGGGGAGCCCTGTATGGCTACACCTTC.

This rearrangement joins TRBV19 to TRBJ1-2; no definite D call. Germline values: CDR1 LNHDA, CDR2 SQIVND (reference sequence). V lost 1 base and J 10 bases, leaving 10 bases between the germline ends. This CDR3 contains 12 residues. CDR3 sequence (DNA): TGTGCCAGTAGTATAGCGGGGTACTCCTACACCTTC. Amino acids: CASSIAGYSYTF.

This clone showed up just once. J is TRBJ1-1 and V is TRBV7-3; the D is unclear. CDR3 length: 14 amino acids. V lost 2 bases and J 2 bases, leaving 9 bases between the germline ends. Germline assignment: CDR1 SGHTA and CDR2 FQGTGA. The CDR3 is CASSLLAGNTEAFF. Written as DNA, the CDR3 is TGTGCCAGCAGCTTACTTGCGGGAAACACTGAAGCTTTCTTT.

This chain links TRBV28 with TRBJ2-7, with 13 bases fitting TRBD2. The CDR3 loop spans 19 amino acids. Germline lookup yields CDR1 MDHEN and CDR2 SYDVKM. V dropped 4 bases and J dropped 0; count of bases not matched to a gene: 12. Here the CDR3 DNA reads TGTGCCAGCAGTTCAGGGTCTATCGGGACTAGCGGGACCTCCTACGAGCAGTACTTC. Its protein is CASSSGSIGTSGTSYEQYF.

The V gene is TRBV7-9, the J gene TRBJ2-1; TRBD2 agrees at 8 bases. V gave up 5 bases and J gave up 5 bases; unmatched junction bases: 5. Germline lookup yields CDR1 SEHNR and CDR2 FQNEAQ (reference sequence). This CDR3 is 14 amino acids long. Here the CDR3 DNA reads TGTGCCAGCAGCCTTAGCGGGGTGGACAATGAGCAGTTCTTC. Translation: CASSLSGVDNEQFF. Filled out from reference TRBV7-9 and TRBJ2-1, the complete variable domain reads DTGVSQNPRHKITKRGQNVTFRCDPISEHNRLYWYRQTLGQGPEFLTYFQNEAQLEKSRLLSDRFSAERPKGSFSTLEIQRTEQGDSAMYLCASSLSGVDNEQFFGPGTRLTVL.

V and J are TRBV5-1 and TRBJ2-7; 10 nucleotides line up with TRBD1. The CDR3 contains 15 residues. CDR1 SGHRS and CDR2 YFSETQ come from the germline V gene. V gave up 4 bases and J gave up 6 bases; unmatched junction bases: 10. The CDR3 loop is CASSLLGQGEGEQYF. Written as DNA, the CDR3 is TGCGCCAGCAGCCTACTCGGACAGGGGGAGGGCGAGCAGTACTTC.

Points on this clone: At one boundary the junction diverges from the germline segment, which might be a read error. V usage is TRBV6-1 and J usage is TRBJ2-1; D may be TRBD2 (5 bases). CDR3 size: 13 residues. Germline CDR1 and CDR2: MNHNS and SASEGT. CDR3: CASNEAAYNEQFF. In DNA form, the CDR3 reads TGTGCCAGCAATGAAGCGGCATACAATGAGCAGTTCTTC.

The CDR3 protein is CASSRYRYNEQFF. The CDR3 DNA sequence: TGTGCCAGCAGCCGTTACCGCTACAATGAGCAGTTCTTC. V and J are TRBV14 and TRBJ2-1, with D hard to call. The V end lost 4 bases, the J end lost 3 bases, and 7 bases lay between the germline ends. Germline V gene sequence: CDR1 SGHDN, CDR2 FVKESK. CDR3 length: 13 residues.

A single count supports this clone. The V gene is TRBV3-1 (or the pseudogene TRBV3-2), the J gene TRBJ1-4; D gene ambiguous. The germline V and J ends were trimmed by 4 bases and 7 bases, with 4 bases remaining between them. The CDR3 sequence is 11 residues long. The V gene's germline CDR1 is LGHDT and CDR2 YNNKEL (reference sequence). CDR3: CASSRSEKLFF. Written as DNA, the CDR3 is TGTGCCAGCAGCCGGAGTGAAAAACTGTTTTTT.

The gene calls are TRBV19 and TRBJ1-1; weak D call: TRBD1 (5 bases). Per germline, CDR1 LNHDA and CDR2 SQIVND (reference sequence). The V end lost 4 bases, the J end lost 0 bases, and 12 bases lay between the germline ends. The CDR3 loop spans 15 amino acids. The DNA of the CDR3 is TGTGCCAGTAGTACCAACAGGTTCATGAACACTGAAGCTTTCTTT. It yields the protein CASSTNRFMNTEAFF.

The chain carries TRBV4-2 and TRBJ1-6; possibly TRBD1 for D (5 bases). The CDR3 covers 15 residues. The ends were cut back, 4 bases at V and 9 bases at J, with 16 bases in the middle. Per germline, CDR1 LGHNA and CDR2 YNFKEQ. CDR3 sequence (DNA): TGTGCCAGCAGCCCCTCCGAGGGACGGGGTTCACCCCTCCACTTT. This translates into CASSPSEGRGSPLHF.

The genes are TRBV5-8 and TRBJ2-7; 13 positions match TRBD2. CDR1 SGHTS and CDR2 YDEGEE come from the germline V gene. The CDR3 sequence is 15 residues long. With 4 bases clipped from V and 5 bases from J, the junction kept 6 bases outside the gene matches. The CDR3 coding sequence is TGTGCCAGCAGCCGTAGGACTAGCGGGGGACACGAGCAGTACTTC. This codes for CASSRRTSGGHEQYF.

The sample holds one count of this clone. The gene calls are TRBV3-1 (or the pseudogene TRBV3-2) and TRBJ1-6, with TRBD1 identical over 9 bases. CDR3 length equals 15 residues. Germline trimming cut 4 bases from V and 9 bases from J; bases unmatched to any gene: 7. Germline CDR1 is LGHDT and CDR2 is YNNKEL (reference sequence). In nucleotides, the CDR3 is TGTGCCAGCAGCCCGGGGACAGGGTGGGGTTCACCCCTCCACTTT. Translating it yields CASSPGTGWGSPLHF.

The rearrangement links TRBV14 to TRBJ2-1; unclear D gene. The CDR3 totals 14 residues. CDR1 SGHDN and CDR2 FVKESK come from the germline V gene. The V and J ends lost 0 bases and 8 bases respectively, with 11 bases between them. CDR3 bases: TGTGCCAGCAGCCAAGATTTGGGCCGGGATGAGCAGTTCTTC. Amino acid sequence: CASSQDLGRDEQFF.

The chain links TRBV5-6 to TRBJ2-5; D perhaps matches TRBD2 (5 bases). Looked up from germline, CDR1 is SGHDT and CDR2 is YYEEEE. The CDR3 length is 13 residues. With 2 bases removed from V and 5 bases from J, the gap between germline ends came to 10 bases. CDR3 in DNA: TGTGCCAGCAGCTTCGGCGGGCGCGAGACCCAGTACTTC. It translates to CASSFGGRETQYF.

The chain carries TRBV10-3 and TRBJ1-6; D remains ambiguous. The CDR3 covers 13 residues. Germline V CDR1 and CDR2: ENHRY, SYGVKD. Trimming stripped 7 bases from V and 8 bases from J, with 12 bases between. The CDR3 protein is CAIKPGRDSPLHF. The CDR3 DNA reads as TGTGCCATCAAGCCGGGGAGGGATTCACCCCTCCACTTT.

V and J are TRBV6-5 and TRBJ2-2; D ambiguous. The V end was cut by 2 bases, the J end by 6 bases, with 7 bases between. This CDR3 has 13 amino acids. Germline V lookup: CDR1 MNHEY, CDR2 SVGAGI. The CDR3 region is CASSYGQAGELFF. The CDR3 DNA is TGTGCCAGCAGTTACGGGCAGGCCGGGGAGCTGTTTTTT.

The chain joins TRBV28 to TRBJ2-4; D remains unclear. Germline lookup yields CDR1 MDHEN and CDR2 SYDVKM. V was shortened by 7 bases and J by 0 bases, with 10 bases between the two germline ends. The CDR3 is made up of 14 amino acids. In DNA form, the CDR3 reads TGTGCCAGCATGGGGTCGCTAGCCAAAAACATTCAGTACTTC. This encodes CASMGSLAKNIQYF. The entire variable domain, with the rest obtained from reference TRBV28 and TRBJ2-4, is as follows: DVKVTQSSRYLVKRTGEKVFLECVQDMDHENMFWYRQDPGLGLRLIYFSYDVKMKEKGDIPEGYSVSREKKERFSLILESASTNQTSMYLCASMGSLAKNIQYFGAGTRLSVL.

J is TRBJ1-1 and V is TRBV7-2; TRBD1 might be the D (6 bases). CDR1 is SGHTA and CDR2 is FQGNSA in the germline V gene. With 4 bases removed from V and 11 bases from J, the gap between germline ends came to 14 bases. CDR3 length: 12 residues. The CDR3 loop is CASSSGTNVAFF. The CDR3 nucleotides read TGTGCCAGCAGCTCCGGGACAAACGTGGCTTTCTTT.

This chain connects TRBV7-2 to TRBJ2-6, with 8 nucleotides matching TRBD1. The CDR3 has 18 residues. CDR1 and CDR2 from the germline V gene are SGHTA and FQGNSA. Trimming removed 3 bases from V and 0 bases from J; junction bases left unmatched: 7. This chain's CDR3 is CASSFQGQAISGANVLTF. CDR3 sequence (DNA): TGTGCCAGCAGCTTTCAGGGACAGGCAATCTCTGGGGCCAACGTCCTGACTTTC.

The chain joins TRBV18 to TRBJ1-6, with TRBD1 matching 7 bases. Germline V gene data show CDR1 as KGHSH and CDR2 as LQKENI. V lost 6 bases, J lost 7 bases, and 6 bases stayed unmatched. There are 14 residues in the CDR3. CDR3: CASSPTGNNSPLHF. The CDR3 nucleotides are TGTGCCAGCTCCCCGACAGGGAACAATTCACCCCTCCACTTT.

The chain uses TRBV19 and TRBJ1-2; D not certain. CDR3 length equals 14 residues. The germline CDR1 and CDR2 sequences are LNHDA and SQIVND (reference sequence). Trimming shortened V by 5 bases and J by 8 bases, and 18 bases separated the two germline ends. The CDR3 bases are TGTGCCAGTAGTCTGGCAGGTGGACGACGAGGCTACACCTTC. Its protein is CASSLAGGRRGYTF.

CDR3 in amino acids: CASSQELTDTQYF. CDR3 nucleotides: TGCGCCAGCAGCCAAGAATTGACAGATACGCAGTATTTT. This chain connects TRBV4-1 to TRBJ2-3; D not certain. With 0 bases removed from V and 3 bases from J, the gap between germline ends came to 4 bases. CDR1 is MGHRA and CDR2 is YSYEKL in the germline V gene. The CDR3 length is 13 residues.